This T cell receptor beta chain was sequenced in a study of shared clonotypes between healthy human individuals. Division of CD4+ cells produced a CD45RA+ naive subset and a CD45RA-negative memory subset. Trimming took off 4 bases at V and 6 bases at J, with 10 bases between the two ends. The CDR3 is 13 amino acids. Germline CDR1 is SGHTA and CDR2 is FQGNSA. TCRdb's table, derived via immunoSEQ multiplex PCR, lists solely in-frame clones and lacks some. Here the sample spans approximately 1,500,000 clones, roughly 96% being singletons. The TCR sequence derives from a man aged 30-40 years in good health. This chain joins TRBV7-2 and TRBJ1-5, with a weak D call TRBD1 (6 bases). Material: naive CD4+ T cells sorted from blood. The subset denotes: CD45RA+ positively selected. CDR3 region: CASSSYRAQPQHF. The CDR3 coding sequence is TGTGCCAGCAGCTCGTACAGGGCTCAGCCCCAGCATTTT. The full variable domain, in which reference TRBV7-2 and TRBJ1-5 provide the parts outside the CDR3, is GAGVSQSPSNKVTEKGKDVELRCDPISGHTALYWYRQSLGQGLEFLIYFQGNSAPDKSGLPSDRFSAERTGGSVSTLTIQRTQQEDSAVYLCASSSYRAQPQHFGDGTRLSIL.